These 6 T cell receptor beta chains were sequenced from one sample in a study of cytomegalovirus exposure and HLA in healthy donors. Data came from immunoSEQ multiplex PCR; TCRdb stores just in-frame clones and leaves some out. The sample shows tens of thousands of clones, around nine tenths of them seen only once. The specimen sequenced was PBMCs. The receptors come from a woman aged 18-29 years in good health and CMV-seronegative.

This clone was detected only a few times. The chain joins TRBV7-8 to TRBJ2-7; D not resolved. This CDR3 has 14 residues. Germline CDR1 reads SGHVS; CDR2 reads FQNEAQ. The V and J ends lost 4 bases and 0 bases respectively, with 10 bases between them. In nucleotides, the CDR3 is TGTGCCAGCAGCTCTGAAGGCGGCTCCTACGAGCAGTACTTC. As protein: CASSSEGGSYEQYF.

V usage is TRBV30 and J usage is TRBJ1-5, with a possible D match to TRBD1 (6 bases). Trimming left V 0 bases short and J 3 bases short, with 12 bases between. This CDR3 region has 15 residues. Germline lookup yields CDR1 GTSNPN and CDR2 SVGIG (reference sequence). The CDR3, as DNA: TGTGCCTGGAGTGTACGGGGACACCTCAATCAGCCCCAGCATTTT. Protein product: CAWSVRGHLNQPQHF.

The rearrangement joins TRBV27 to TRBJ2-1; 12 positions agree with TRBD2. This CDR3 is 16 amino acids long. V gave up 1 base and J gave up 7 bases; unmatched junction bases: 5. Germline CDR1 MNHEY, CDR2 SMNVEV (reference sequence). The CDR3 here is CASSLLLAGGPNEQFF. The CDR3 bases are TGTGCCAGCAGTTTATTACTAGCGGGAGGTCCTAATGAGCAGTTCTTC.

The chain employs TRBV30 and TRBJ2-7, with D unresolved. Germline CDR1 and CDR2: GTSNPN and SVGIG (reference sequence). Trimming removed 5 bases at V and 2 bases at J, with 16 bases between. This CDR3 spans 14 amino acids. The CDR3 protein is CAWAPQVGPYEQYF. CDR3 sequence (DNA): TGTGCCTGGGCACCTCAGGTTGGCCCCTACGAGCAGTACTTC.

V and J are TRBV27 and TRBJ1-4; D might be TRBD1 (6 bases). The V gene lost 5 bases and the J gene lost 8 bases, with 15 bases spanning the gap. There are 14 residues in the CDR3. From germline, CDR1 is MNHEY and CDR2 SMNVEV (reference sequence). CDR3 residues: CASSKWTVGEKLFF. In nucleotides, the CDR3 is TGTGCCAGCAGTAAGTGGACAGTCGGGGAAAAACTGTTTTTT.

The rearrangement joins TRBV4-1 to TRBJ2-2; 7 nucleotides line up with TRBD1. Germline CDR1 MGHRA, CDR2 YSYEKL. The CDR3 is 16 amino acids. Trimming took 3 bases from V and 1 from J; bases not matched to a gene: 5. DNA of the CDR3: TGCGCCAGCAGCCAGCACAGGGGTGGGAACACCGGGGAGCTGTTTTTT. This translates into CASSQHRGGNTGELFF.